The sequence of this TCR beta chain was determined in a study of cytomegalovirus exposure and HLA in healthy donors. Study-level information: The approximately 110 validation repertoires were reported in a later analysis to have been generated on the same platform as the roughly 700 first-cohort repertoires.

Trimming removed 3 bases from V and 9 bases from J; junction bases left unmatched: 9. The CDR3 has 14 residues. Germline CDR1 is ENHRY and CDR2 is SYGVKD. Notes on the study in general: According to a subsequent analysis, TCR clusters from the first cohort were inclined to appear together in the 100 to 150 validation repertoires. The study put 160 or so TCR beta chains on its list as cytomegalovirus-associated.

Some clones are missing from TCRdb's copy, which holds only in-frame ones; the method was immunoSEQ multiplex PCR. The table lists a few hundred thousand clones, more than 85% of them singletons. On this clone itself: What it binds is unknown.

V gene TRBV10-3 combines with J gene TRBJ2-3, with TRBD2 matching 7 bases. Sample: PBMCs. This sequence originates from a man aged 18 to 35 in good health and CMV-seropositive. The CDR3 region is CAISDGGGRVTQYF. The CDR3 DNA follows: TGTGCCATCAGTGACGGGGGAGGGAGAGTCACGCAGTATTTT.